This TCR beta chain emerged from a study of CD8+CD57+ T cells in acquired aplastic anemia. Study at large: Roughly 3 ug was the average amount of DNA from sorted CD4+ and CD8+ cells. Study conclusions and caveats: Patients and controls shared 25 to 30 CD8+ CDR3 sequences, which appeared highly expressed in patients and within their immunodominant clones. No significant patient-versus-control difference appeared in CD8+ Simpson's diversity.

Trimming removed 3 bases at V and 8 bases at J, with 11 bases between. This CDR3 region has 12 residues. Per germline, CDR1 SQVTM and CDR2 ANQGSEA. On this clonotype: Its specificity is not known.

The TCR beta profiling, which covered VDJ combination and CDR3 sequence, was carried out using genomic DNA as the template. TCRdb reprocessed the reads with MiXCR, giving one entry per CDR3 protein. This sample has approximately 270,000 distinct CDR3 sequences; roughly three fifths occur once, and the top ten carry roughly 8%. The TCR was taken from a human donor with severe aplastic anemia or a healthy control (not recorded which). The V gene is TRBV29-1, the J gene TRBJ2-1; D is perhaps TRBD1 (5 bases). The sequencing input was sorted CD4+, CD8+, or CD8+CD57+ T cells (not recorded which) from PBMCs. CDR3 in amino acids: CSVEGQSYEQFF. The CDR3 DNA reads as TGCAGCGTTGAGGGGCAGAGCTATGAGCAGTTCTTC.